Presented here are 19 T cell receptor beta chains from one specimen sequenced in a study of lymphopenia after photon versus proton radiotherapy. The method was immunoSEQ multiplex PCR; TCRdb's version includes in-frame clones alone and lacks a portion of them. The profile shows about 16,000 clones, approximately 91% of them singletons. The source material was peripheral blood, sampled from a patient treated with proton-based radiotherapy. The source is a woman aged 55 to 70 with cholangiocarcinoma. Some clones in this sample may be carry-over from other donors' samples.

The CDR3 sequence is CASSPLGRVEQYF. CDR3 coding DNA: TGTGCCAGCAGCCCCTTGGGCCGGGTCGAGCAGTACTTC. The V and J genes are TRBV14 and TRBJ2-7; D is uncertain. Germline V CDR1 and CDR2: SGHDN, FVKESK. Trimming cost V 4 bases and J 6 bases, with 13 bases left between them. CDR3 size: 13 residues.

A single count supports this clone. This rearrangement joins TRBV27 to TRBJ2-5; 7 positions match TRBD1. Germline-derived CDR1 and CDR2 are MNHEY and SMNVEV (reference sequence). The CDR3 covers 16 residues. V lost 6 bases to trimming and J lost 2 bases; unmatched junction nucleotides: 12. The CDR3 here is CASSPGQLRDQETQYF. CDR3 nucleotides: TGTGCCAGCAGCCCGGGACAGCTAAGAGATCAAGAGACCCAGTACTTC.

The genes are TRBV4-2 and TRBJ2-1; 15 bases align to TRBD2. V shed 4 bases, J shed 10 bases, and the junction held 8 bases outside the gene matches. This CDR3 is built from 16 residues. The germline CDR1 and CDR2 sequences are LGHNA and YNFKEQ. CDR3 bases: TGTGCCAGCAGCCCAGGACTAGCGGGGGGGCAACGAGAGCAGTTCTTC. Translated: CASSPGLAGGQREQFF.

V and J are TRBV2 and TRBJ1-2; D not resolved. The CDR3 contains 11 residues. V gave up 7 bases and J gave up 2 bases, with 5 bases separating them. Germline lookup yields CDR1 SNHLY and CDR2 FYNNEI. CDR3 bases: TGTGCCAGCAACCAAAACTATGGCTACACCTTC. Its translation: CASNQNYGYTF.

The rearrangement links TRBV30 to TRBJ2-7; 9 nucleotides agree with TRBD1. Germline CDR1 reads GTSNPN; CDR2 reads SVGIG (reference sequence). V trimming: 4 bases; J trimming: 6 bases; junction bases outside the gene matches: 7. The CDR3 length is 13 residues. The CDR3, as DNA: TGTGCCTGGACCTTACAGGGGGCCCGCGAGCAGTACTTC. Translated: CAWTLQGAREQYF.

The J gene is TRBJ2-5, the V gene TRBV5-4; 9 bases map to TRBD1. Trimming cost V 4 bases and J 2 bases; bases outside gene matches: 6. The length of the CDR3 is 15 residues. The germline V gene has CDR1 SGHNT and CDR2 YYREEE (reference sequence). CDR3 residues: CASSGGTGPQETQYF. The CDR3 DNA is TGTGCCAGCAGCGGAGGGACAGGGCCACAAGAGACCCAGTACTTC. Together with reference TRBV5-4 and TRBJ2-5, the CDR3 gives the full variable domain: ETGVTQSPTHLIKTRGQQVTLRCSSQSGHNTVSWYQQALGQGPQFIFQYYREEENGRGNFPPRFSGLQFPNYSSELNVNALELDDSALYLCASSGGTGPQETQYFGPGTRLLVL.

The V call is TRBV6-1, the J call TRBJ2-4; D remains unclear. Germline V lookup: CDR1 MNHNS, CDR2 SASEGT. The CDR3 is 15 residues long. V gave up 1 base and J gave up 0 bases, with 7 bases separating them. CDR3 DNA sequence: TGTGCCAGCAGTGAAGGAGGAATAGCCAAAAACATTCAGTACTTC. Amino acids: CASSEGGIAKNIQYF.

The rearrangement joins TRBV7-6 to TRBJ1-1; unclear D gene. CDR1 and CDR2 from the germline V gene are SGHVS and FNYEAQ. The CDR3 length is 13 residues. V lost 1 base, J lost 0 bases, and 3 bases lay in between. CDR3 nucleotides: TGTGCCAGCAGCTTAGACGTGAACACTGAAGCTTTCTTT. Its translation is CASSLDVNTEAFF.

This clone was observed a single time. The V and J genes are TRBV15 and TRBJ2-7; D gene unclear. From germline, CDR1 is LNHNV and CDR2 YYDKDF (reference sequence). The CDR3 extends over 13 amino acids. Trimming shortened V by 0 bases and J by 2 bases, and 5 bases separated the two germline ends. DNA for the CDR3: TGTGCCACCAGCAGAGAACTCACCTACGAGCAGTACTTC. This sequence encodes CATSRELTYEQYF. Using reference TRBV15 and TRBJ2-7 for the parts outside the CDR3, the full variable domain is DAMVIQNPRYQVTQFGKPVTLSCSQTLNHNVMYWYQQKSSQAPKLLFHYYDKDFNNEADTPDNFQSRRPNTSFCFLDIRSPGLGDTAMYLCATSRELTYEQYFGPGTRLTVT.

This chain connects TRBV11-2 to TRBJ1-2, with 7 bases that match TRBD1. Germline values: CDR1 SGHAT, CDR2 FQNNGV. The CDR3 sequence is 15 residues long. V shed 5 bases, J shed 5 bases, and the junction held 11 bases outside the gene matches. In nucleotides, the CDR3 is TGTGCCAGCAGCCCAATTAGGGGACAGCCTTATGGCTACACCTTC. Translated: CASSPIRGQPYGYTF.

This chain connects TRBV6-6 to TRBJ1-5; D unresolved. In germline, CDR1 is MNHNY, CDR2 SVGAGI (reference sequence). V gave up 0 bases and J gave up 3 bases, with 9 bases separating them. The CDR3 is 15 amino acids. This CDR3 reads CASSYSNRINQPQHF. The CDR3 region has the DNA TGTGCCAGCAGTTACTCGAATCGGATCAATCAGCCCCAGCATTTT.

V is TRBV13 and J is TRBJ1-2; D call uncertain. The length of the CDR3 is 15 residues. Trimming took 0 bases from V and 4 from J, leaving 12 bases between them. Per the germline V gene, CDR1 is PRHDT and CDR2 is FYEKMQ (reference sequence). The CDR3 reads CASSLGRTYSYGYTF. CDR3 bases: TGTGCCAGCAGCTTAGGCAGGACTTACTCCTATGGCTACACCTTC.

This chain links TRBV10-3 with TRBJ1-2; D is ambiguous. CDR1 and CDR2 from the germline V gene are ENHRY and SYGVKD. Trimming shortened V by 3 bases and J by 4 bases, and 6 bases separated the two germline ends. This CDR3 is 12 amino acids long. CDR3 nucleotides: TGTGCCATCAGTGACAGTTTCTATGGCTACACCTTC. It translates to CAISDSFYGYTF.

As DNA, the CDR3 is TGTGCCAGCAGTTACGCACATAGCTCCTACAATGAGCAGTTCTTC. It yields the protein CASSYAHSSYNEQFF. The chain is built from TRBV6-5 and TRBJ2-1; D is unresolved. V was cut by 2 bases and J by 0 bases, with 8 bases left in between. The CDR3 sequence is 15 residues long. Per the germline V gene, CDR1 is MNHEY and CDR2 is SVGAGI.

The V and J genes are TRBV6-5 and TRBJ2-1; no firm D call. The CDR3 runs to 15 residues. The germline CDR1 and CDR2 sequences are MNHEY and SVGAGI. Trimming removed 6 bases from V and 0 bases from J, with 12 bases in between. The CDR3 nucleotides are TGTGCCAGCAGGTCGGGCCTCGGCTCCTACAATGAGCAGTTCTTC. This sequence encodes CASRSGLGSYNEQFF.

This clone was recorded only once. The J gene is TRBJ1-4, the V gene TRBV7-6, with TRBD1 identical over 7 bases. V shed 2 bases and J 5 bases; nucleotides not matched to a gene: 2. The CDR3 is made up of 14 amino acids. CDR1 and CDR2 (germline): SGHVS, FNYEAQ. The CDR3 DNA reads TGTGCCAGCAGCTTAAGAGGGGGCAATGAAAAACTGTTTTTT. This gives the protein CASSLRGGNEKLFF.

The rearrangement uses TRBV11-2 and TRBJ1-6; TRBD1 might be the D (5 bases). The CDR3 extends over 18 amino acids. With 0 bases removed from V and 0 bases from J, the gap between germline ends came to 12 bases. CDR1 SGHAT and CDR2 FQNNGV come from the germline V gene. The CDR3 DNA reads TGTGCCAGCAGCTTAGATGGGACGGCAAGCTCCTATAATTCACCCCTCCACTTT. Translated, it gives CASSLDGTASSYNSPLHF.

This clone has only one observation. CDR3 bases: TGTGCCAGCAACCTCCCCGGGATGACGAAGTACAATGAGCAGTTCTTC. Protein sequence: CASNLPGMTKYNEQFF. The chain couples TRBV2 to TRBJ2-1; D might be TRBD2 (5 bases). Trimming left V 7 bases short and J 4 bases short, with 20 bases between. CDR3 length equals 16 residues. Per the germline V gene, CDR1 is SNHLY and CDR2 is FYNNEI. The whole variable domain, remainder taken from reference TRBV2 and TRBJ2-1, is EPEVTQTPSHQVTQMGQEVILRCVPISNHLYFYWYRQILGQKVEFLVSFYNNEISEKSEIFDDQFSVERPDGSNFTLKIRSTKLEDSAMYFCASNLPGMTKYNEQFFGPGTRLTVL.

The chain couples TRBV2 to TRBJ2-5; 9 bases are shared with TRBD1. The CDR3 is 13 residues long. Unmatched junction bases numbered 3, after V lost 7 bases and J lost 3 bases. The germline V gene encodes CDR1 SNHLY and CDR2 FYNNEI. CDR3 residues: CASKQGAEETQYF. CDR3 bases: TGTGCCAGCAAACAGGGGGCGGAAGAGACCCAGTACTTC.